One T cell receptor beta chain is described in this entry. This sample was included in a study of T cell changes during pregnancy in multiple sclerosis. Measured with immunoSEQ multiplex PCR; TCRdb has only the in-frame clones, and not every one. The sample has tens of thousands of clones, 89% seen once. The CDR3 contains 14 residues. Germline V lookup: CDR1 MGHRA, CDR2 YSYEKL. The V end was cut by 1 base, the J end by 10 bases, with 14 bases between. The material sequenced was CD8+ T cells from peripheral blood mononuclear cells, taken after pregnancy. This chain connects TRBV4-1 to TRBJ2-1; D not resolved. This receptor was obtained from a female donor with multiple sclerosis, enrolled in a pregnancy study. The DNA of the CDR3 is TGCGCCAGCAGCCAAGCGTACGAGCCAAGCGAGCAGTTCTTC. It translates to CASSQAYEPSEQFF.